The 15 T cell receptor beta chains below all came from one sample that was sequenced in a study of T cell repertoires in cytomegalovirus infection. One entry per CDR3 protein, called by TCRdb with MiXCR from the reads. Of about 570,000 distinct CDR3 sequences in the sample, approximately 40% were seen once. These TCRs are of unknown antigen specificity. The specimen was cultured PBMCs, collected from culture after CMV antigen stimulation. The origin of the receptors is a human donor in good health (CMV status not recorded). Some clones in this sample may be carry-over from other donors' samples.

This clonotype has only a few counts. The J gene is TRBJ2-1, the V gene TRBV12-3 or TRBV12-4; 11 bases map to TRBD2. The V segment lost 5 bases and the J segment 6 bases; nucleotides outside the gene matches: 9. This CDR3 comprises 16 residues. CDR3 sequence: CASSPRLAGGTNEQFF. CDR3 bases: TGTGCCAGCAGTCCCCGGCTAGCGGGGGGCACCAATGAGCAGTTCTTC.

CDR3: CASTGAGGNEQFF. The CDR3 bases are TGTGCCAGCACCGGGGCCGGGGGCAATGAGCAGTTCTTC. The chain employs TRBV2 and TRBJ2-1, with D perhaps matching TRBD2 (6 bases). CDR3 length: 13 amino acids. Germline-derived CDR1 and CDR2 are SNHLY and FYNNEI. V was pared by 7 bases and J by 6 bases, with 13 bases between.

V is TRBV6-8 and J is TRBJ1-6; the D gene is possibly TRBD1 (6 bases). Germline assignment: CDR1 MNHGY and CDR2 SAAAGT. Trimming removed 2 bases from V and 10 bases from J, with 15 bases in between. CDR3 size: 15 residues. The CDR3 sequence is CASSYGVRGGSPLHF. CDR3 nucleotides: TGTGCCAGCAGTTACGGGGTCAGGGGTGGATCACCCCTCCACTTT.

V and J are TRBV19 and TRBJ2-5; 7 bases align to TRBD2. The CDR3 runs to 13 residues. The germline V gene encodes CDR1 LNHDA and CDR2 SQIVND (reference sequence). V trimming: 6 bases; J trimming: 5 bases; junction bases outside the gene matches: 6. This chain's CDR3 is CASRIGGSETQYF. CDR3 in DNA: TGTGCCAGTAGAATTGGCGGGAGTGAGACCCAGTACTTC. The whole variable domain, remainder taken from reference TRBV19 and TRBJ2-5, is DGGITQSPKYLFRKEGQNVTLSCEQNLNHDAMYWYRQDPGQGLRLIYYSQIVNDFQKGDIAEGYSVSREKKESFPLTVTSAQKNPTAFYLCASRIGGSETQYFGPGTRLLVL.

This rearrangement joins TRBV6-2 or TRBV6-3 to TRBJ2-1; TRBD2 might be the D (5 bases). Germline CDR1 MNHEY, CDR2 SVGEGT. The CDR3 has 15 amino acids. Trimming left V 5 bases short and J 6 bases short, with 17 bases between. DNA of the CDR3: TGTGCCAGCAGTGCCACACTAGGACTGGCCAATGAGCAGTTCTTC. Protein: CASSATLGLANEQFF.

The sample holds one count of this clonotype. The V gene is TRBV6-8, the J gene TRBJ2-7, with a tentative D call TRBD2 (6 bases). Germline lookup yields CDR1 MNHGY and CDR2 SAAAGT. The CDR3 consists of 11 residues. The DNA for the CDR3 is TGTGCTACGGGGGATTCCGTCGAGCAGTACTTC. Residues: CATGDSVEQYF.

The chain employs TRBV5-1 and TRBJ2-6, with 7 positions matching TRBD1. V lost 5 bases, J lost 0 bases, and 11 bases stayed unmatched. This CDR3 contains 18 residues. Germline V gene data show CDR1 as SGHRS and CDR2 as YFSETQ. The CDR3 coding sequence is TGCGCCAGCAGAGGAACAGGGGCGACCAACTCTGGGGCCAACGTCCTGACTTTC. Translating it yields CASRGTGATNSGANVLTF.

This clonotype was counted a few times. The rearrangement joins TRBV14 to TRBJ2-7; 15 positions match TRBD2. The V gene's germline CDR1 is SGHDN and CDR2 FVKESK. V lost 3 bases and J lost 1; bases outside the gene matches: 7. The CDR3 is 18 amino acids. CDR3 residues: CASSQGLAGGWVSYEQYF. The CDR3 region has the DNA TGTGCCAGCAGCCAGGGACTAGCGGGAGGATGGGTATCCTACGAGCAGTACTTC.

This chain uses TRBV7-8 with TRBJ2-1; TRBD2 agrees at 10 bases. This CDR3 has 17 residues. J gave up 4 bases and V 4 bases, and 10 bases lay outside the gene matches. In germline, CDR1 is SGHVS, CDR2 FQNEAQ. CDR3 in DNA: TGTGCCAGCAGCTCAGCGTTGGGGACTAGCGAATACAATGAGCAGTTCTTC. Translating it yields CASSSALGTSEYNEQFF.

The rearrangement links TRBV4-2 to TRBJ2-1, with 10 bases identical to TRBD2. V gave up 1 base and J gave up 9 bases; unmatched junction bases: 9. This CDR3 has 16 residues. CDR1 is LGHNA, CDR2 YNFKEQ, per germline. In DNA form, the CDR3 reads TGTGCCAGCAGCCAAGGACTGAGCGGGGGGGCCGTTGAGCAGTTCTTC. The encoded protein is CASSQGLSGGAVEQFF.

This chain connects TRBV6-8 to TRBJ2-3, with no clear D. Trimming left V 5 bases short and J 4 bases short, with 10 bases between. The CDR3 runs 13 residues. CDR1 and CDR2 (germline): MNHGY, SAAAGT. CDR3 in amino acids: CASSAPASDTQYF. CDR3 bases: TGTGCCAGCAGTGCCCCAGCGTCAGATACGCAGTATTTT.

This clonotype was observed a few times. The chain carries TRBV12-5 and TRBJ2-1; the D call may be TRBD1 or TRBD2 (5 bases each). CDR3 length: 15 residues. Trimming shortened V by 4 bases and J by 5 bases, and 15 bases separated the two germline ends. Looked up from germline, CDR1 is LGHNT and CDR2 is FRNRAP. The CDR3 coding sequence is TGTGCTAGTGGTTCATGGGACCGTCCCAACAATGAGCAGTTCTTC. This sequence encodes CASGSWDRPNNEQFF.

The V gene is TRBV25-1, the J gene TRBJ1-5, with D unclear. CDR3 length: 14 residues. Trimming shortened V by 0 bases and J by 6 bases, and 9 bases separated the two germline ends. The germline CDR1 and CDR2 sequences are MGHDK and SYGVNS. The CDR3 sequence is CASSEYVASQPQHF. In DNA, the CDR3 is TGTGCCAGCAGTGAATATGTTGCCTCTCAGCCCCAGCATTTT.

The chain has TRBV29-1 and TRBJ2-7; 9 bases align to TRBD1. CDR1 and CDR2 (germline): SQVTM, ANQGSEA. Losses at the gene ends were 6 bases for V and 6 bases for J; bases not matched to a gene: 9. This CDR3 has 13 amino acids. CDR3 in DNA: TGCAGCGTCGCTAGGACAGGGGAAGGCGAGCAGTACTTC. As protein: CSVARTGEGEQYF.

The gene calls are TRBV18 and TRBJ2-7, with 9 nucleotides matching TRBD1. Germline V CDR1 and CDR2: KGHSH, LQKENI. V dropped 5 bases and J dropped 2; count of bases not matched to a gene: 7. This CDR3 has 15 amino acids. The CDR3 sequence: CASSTDRGTTYEQYF. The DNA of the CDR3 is TGTGCCAGCTCAACTGACAGGGGGACTACCTACGAGCAGTACTTC.